Below, 14 T cell receptor beta chains from the same sample are listed, as sequenced in a study of Graves' ophthalmopathy and Graves' hyperthyroidism. Transcripts of RNA were the source for amplifying TCR beta CDR3 regions. HTBI primers primed a first-round RT-PCR, and a second-round multiplex PCR followed. In TCRdb, the multiplex PCR reads were re-called with MiXCR into one record per CDR3 protein. Of approximately 460,000 distinct CDR3 sequences detected, approximately 15% appear once; the ten largest clones hold over 7.5%. Sequenced material: blood. The receptors originated from a woman aged 30 to 39 with Graves' ophthalmopathy.

This clonotype occurred many times. The chain recombines TRBV28 with TRBJ2-6; 7 bases are shared with TRBD1. J was trimmed by 2 bases and V by 7 bases; bases with no gene match: 11. This CDR3 spans 17 amino acids. Germline lookup yields CDR1 MDHEN and CDR2 SYDVKM. The CDR3, as DNA: TGTGCCAGCACCGTGGACAGGTGGGGTACTGGGGCCAACGTCCTGACTTTC. As protein: CASTVDRWGTGANVLTF.

This clonotype has at least ten counts. The chain carries TRBV20-1 and TRBJ1-2, with TRBD1 as a possible D gene (5 bases). CDR1 is DFQATT and CDR2 is SNEGSKA in the germline V gene (reference sequence). V lost 7 bases and J 6 bases, leaving 18 bases between the germline ends. This CDR3 has 13 residues. CDR3 DNA sequence: TGCAGTGTTAGTGGGGACCCCGGGGATGGCTACACCTTC. Residues: CSVSGDPGDGYTF.

This clonotype was seen repeatedly, ten times or more. The rearrangement uses TRBV28 and TRBJ2-7; D may be TRBD1 (5 bases). Looked up from germline, CDR1 is MDHEN and CDR2 is SYDVKM. Deletions cut 6 bases from V and 0 bases from J, with 12 bases between. The CDR3 contains 14 residues. The CDR3 bases are TGTGCCAGCAGGCCTCAGGGTAGCTCCTACGAGCAGTACTTC. It encodes CASRPQGSSYEQYF.

In this sample, this clonotype turned up a few times. DNA of the CDR3: TGTGCCAGCACTTCGGGGCTTAACACTGAAGCTTTCTTT. Protein sequence: CASTSGLNTEAFF. This rearrangement joins TRBV14 to TRBJ1-1; TRBD1 might be the D (5 bases). This CDR3 comprises 13 residues. V lost 7 bases and J 2 bases, leaving 11 bases between the germline ends. The germline gives CDR1 SGHDN, CDR2 FVKESK.

Worth noting for this clonotype: It is likely a read error, because the conserved phenylalanine at the end of the CDR3 is missing. It is unclear where the CDR3 begins or ends on the DNA, so no DNA is shown, and the CDR3 is as TCRdb lists it. The chain is built from TRBV6-2 or TRBV6-3 and TRBJ2-6. Germline CDR1 and CDR2: MNHEY and SVGEGT. From its first to its last residue, the CDR3 has 15 amino acids. The CDR3 is CASSPRVTGANVPTS.

With regard to this clonotype: An end of the junction does not agree with germline; a read error may underlie this. This sequence joins TRBV25-1 and TRBJ2-7; D is uncertain. CDR1 and CDR2 from the germline V gene are MGHDK and SYGVNS. The CDR3 totals 15 residues. The CDR3 protein is CASSERKIGSYEQHF. As DNA, the CDR3 is TGTGCCAGCAGTGAAAGGAAAATAGGGTCCTACGAGCAGCACTTC.

There are many counts of this clonotype. The chain recombines TRBV13 with TRBJ2-5, with TRBD2 as a possible D gene (5 bases). V lost 0 bases, J lost 9 bases, and 17 bases lay in between. CDR1 and CDR2 from the germline V gene are PRHDT and FYEKMQ (reference sequence). The CDR3 length is 15 residues. The chain's CDR3 is CASSLGSGGQRAQYF. The CDR3 DNA reads as TGTGCCAGCAGCTTAGGCAGCGGTGGCCAACGGGCCCAGTACTTC.

This clonotype was seen repeatedly, ten times or more. This chain uses TRBV29-1 with TRBJ1-2; a possible D gene is TRBD1 (5 bases). V lost 7 bases to trimming and J lost 4 bases, with 19 bases between them. The CDR3 extends over 14 amino acids. Germline values: CDR1 SQVTM, CDR2 ANQGSEA. The CDR3 spells CSAYDIRVSYGYTF. The DNA of the CDR3 is TGCAGCGCATACGATATCAGGGTGTCCTATGGCTACACCTTC.

This clonotype was detected once. Since the CDR3 does not end with the conserved phenylalanine or tryptophan, this likely comes from a read error. Because the CDR3's place on the DNA is in doubt, the DNA is left out and the CDR3 is given as listed by TCRdb. The chain is built from TRBV24-1 and TRBJ2-5. CDR1 is KGHDR, CDR2 SFDVKD, per germline. The CDR3 is 13 amino acids in total, end residues counted. CDR3: CATSDLHRETQDY.

This clonotype has ten or more counts. The chain is built from TRBV11-2 and TRBJ2-2, with TRBD1 identical over 12 bases. Germline values: CDR1 SGHAT, CDR2 FQNNGV. The V gene end was trimmed by 6 bases and the J gene end by 7 bases; junction bases not matched to a gene: 6. The CDR3 covers 15 residues. In DNA form, the CDR3 reads TGTGCCAGCAGTTTGGGACAGGGGGCAATCGGGGAGCTGTTTTTT. It translates to CASSLGQGAIGELFF. The complete variable domain, with remaining parts taken from reference TRBV11-2 and TRBJ2-2, reads EAGVAQSPRYKIIEKRQSVAFWCNPISGHATLYWYQQILGQGPKLLIQFQNNGVVDDSQLPKDRFSAERLKGVDSTLKIQPAKLEDSAVYLCASSLGQGAIGELFFGEGSRLTVL.

This clonotype was seen repeatedly, ten times or more. V and J are TRBV3-1 and TRBJ2-7, with D hard to call. Germline V gives CDR1 LGHDT, CDR2 YNNKEL (reference sequence). The CDR3 spans 14 residues. V lost 1 base and J lost 4, with 11 bases in between. CDR3 nucleotide sequence: TGTGCCAGCAGCCAAGCCGACTCCAGGTACGAGCAGTACTTC. Translated, it gives CASSQADSRYEQYF.

This clonotype was seen many times. The chain recombines TRBV6-1 with TRBJ2-7; 7 bases align to TRBD1. This CDR3 has 13 amino acids. The junction had 4 bases not matched to a gene; V was cut back by 2 bases and J by 6 bases. The V gene's germline CDR1 is MNHNS and CDR2 SASEGT. The CDR3 sequence: CASSESWTGEQYF. CDR3 coding DNA: TGTGCCAGCAGTGAATCCTGGACAGGCGAGCAGTACTTC.

The rearrangement uses TRBV11-2 and TRBJ2-2; D remains ambiguous. Trimming removed 6 bases from V and 5 bases from J, with 13 bases in between. This CDR3 spans 14 amino acids. The germline V gene encodes CDR1 SGHAT and CDR2 FQNNGV. This CDR3 is CASSPAPATGELFF. The CDR3 bases are TGTGCCAGCAGTCCGGCCCCGGCGACCGGGGAGCTGTTTTTT. The complete variable domain, with remaining parts taken from reference TRBV11-2 and TRBJ2-2, reads EAGVAQSPRYKIIEKRQSVAFWCNPISGHATLYWYQQILGQGPKLLIQFQNNGVVDDSQLPKDRFSAERLKGVDSTLKIQPAKLEDSAVYLCASSPAPATGELFFGEGSRLTVL.

Many counts were recorded for this clonotype. This chain uses TRBV11-2 with TRBJ1-1; D is possibly TRBD1 (5 bases). The CDR3 extends over 14 amino acids. Deletions cut 3 bases from V and 6 bases from J, with 14 bases between. Per germline, CDR1 SGHAT and CDR2 FQNNGV. The CDR3 sequence is CASSFPSGVAEAFF. CDR3 DNA sequence: TGTGCCAGCAGCTTCCCCTCGGGGGTTGCTGAAGCTTTCTTT.